The source of this T cell receptor beta chain is a study of blood T cell repertoires in COVID-19. V shed 4 bases and J 10 bases; nucleotides not matched to a gene: 10. There are 15 residues in the CDR3. Germline V lookup: CDR1 KGHSH, CDR2 LQKENI. Generated by immunoSEQ multiplex PCR, the TCRdb table keeps only in-frame clones and is missing some. The sample has over 300,000 clones; more than 70% are singletons. The sample was peripheral blood. The chain employs TRBV18 and TRBJ1-6; 7 bases match TRBD1. This clonotype originated in a woman in her forties or fifties with acute or convalescent COVID-19. CDR3 protein: CASSLRRGPESPLHF. The CDR3 DNA follows: TGTGCCAGCTCACTAAGGAGGGGGCCTGAATCACCCCTCCACTTT.